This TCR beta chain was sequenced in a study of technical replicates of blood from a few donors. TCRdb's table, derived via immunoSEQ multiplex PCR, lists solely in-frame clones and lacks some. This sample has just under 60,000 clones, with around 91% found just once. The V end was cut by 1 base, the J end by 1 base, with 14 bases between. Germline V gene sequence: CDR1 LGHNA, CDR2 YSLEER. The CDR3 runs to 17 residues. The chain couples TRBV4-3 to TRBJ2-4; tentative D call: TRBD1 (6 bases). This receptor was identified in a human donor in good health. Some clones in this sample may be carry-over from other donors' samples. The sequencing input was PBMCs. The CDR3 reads CASSQAWAGAAKNIQYF. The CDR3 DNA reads TGCGCCAGCAGCCAAGCGTGGGCAGGGGCGGCCAAAAACATTCAGTACTTC.